The TCR beta chain under discussion was sequenced for a study of T cells in Graves' hyperthyroidism and ophthalmopathy. The CDR3 spans 14 residues. Trimming pared 0 bases from V and 2 bases from J, leaving 8 bases between. Germline CDR1 reads SGHDT; CDR2 reads YYEEEE. Study-wide results and caveats: Using 13 V-J features, a model discriminated ophthalmopathy from stable hyperthyroidism.

Authors of the study amplified TCR beta CDR3 regions from RNA transcripts. HTBI primers drove first-round RT-PCR of the TCR CDR3. Each CDR3 protein gets one entry after TCRdb re-called the multiplex PCR reads with MiXCR. This sample carries 600,000 or so distinct CDR3 sequences, roughly 46% of them seen once, and the ten largest clones take roughly 8.2%. This clonotype showed up just a few times. Its specificity is unknown. Sequencing was done on a sample of peripheral blood or thyroid tissue (not recorded which). The TCR comes from a woman between 18 and 30 years old with Graves' hyperthyroidism. The chain carries TRBV5-6 and TRBJ2-5; no definite D call. CDR3 bases: TGTGCCAGCAGCTTGGGTCCTGGGCAAGAGACCCAGTACTTC. It specifies CASSLGPGQETQYF. The variable domain in full, completed from reference TRBV5-6 and TRBJ2-5, reads DAGVTQSPTHLIKTRGQQVTLRCSPKSGHDTVSWYQQALGQGPQFIFQYYEEEERQRGNFPDRFSGHQFPNYSSELNVNALLLGDSALYLCASSLGPGQETQYFGPGTRLLVL.